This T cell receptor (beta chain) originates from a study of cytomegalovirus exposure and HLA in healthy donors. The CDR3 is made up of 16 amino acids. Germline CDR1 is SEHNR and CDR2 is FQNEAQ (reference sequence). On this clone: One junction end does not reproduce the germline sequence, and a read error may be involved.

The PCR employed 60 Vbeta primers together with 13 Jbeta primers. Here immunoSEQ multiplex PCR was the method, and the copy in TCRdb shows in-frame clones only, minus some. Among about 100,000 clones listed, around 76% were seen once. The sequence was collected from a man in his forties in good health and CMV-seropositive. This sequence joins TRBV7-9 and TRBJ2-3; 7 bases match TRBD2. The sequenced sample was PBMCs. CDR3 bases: TGTTCCAGCAGCTTAGTTCTAGCGGAAAGCACAGATACGCAGTATTTT. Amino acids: CSSSLVLAESTDTQYF.